These T cell receptor beta chains were read from a single sample in a study of OX40 agonist ivuxolimab in advanced cancers. This table comes from immunoSEQ multiplex PCR, and its TCRdb copy is limited to in-frame clones, with some not included. Seen here are around 100,000 clones, almost 90% observed once, and the top ten hold roughly 0.16%. Sequencing used CD4+ or CD8+ T cells sorted from blood, obtained in a trial of the OX40 agonist ivuxolimab. The origin of the receptors is an adult with an advanced solid tumor such as melanoma, head and neck, liver or kidney cancer. Each CDR3 is given with its conserved first and last residue. Fields, in order: clone size, V gene, D gene, J gene, CDR3 DNA, CDR3 protein. The D gene is left open where the match is weak. For some rows the clone size is stated as once, few or many, or as a class when expanded; others skip it.

once	TRBV5-1	TRBD1	TRBJ2-2	TGCGCCAGCAGCTTGGCGACAGGGGTCACTACCGGGGAGCTGTTTTTT	CASSLATGVTTGELFF
-	TRBV6-1	TRBD1	TRBJ1-1	TGTGCCAGCAGTGAAAGGGCCCCCACACCGACAGGGGCGAACACTGAAGCTTTCTTT	CASSERAPTPTGANTEAFF
-	TRBV9	TRBD1	TRBJ2-1	TGTGCCAGCAGCGTTGCCGGGACAGCTAACAATGAGCAGTTCTTC	CASSVAGTANNEQFF
-	TRBV28	TRBD1	TRBJ1-4	TGTGCCAGCAGAGAGACAGGGAGAAATGAAAAACTGTTTTTT	CASRETGRNEKLFF
-	TRBV5-8	TRBD1	TRBJ1-4	TGTGCCAGCAGCTTGCCGGGACAGGGGGAGGAAAAACTGTTTTTT	CASSLPGQGEEKLFF
-	TRBV5-4	-	TRBJ2-1	TGTGCCAGCAGCTCCCCCCCACGTGGCGGGGTCCTCTCCTACAATGAGCAGTTCTTC	CASSSPPRGGVLSYNEQFF
-	TRBV28	-	TRBJ2-5	TGTGCCAGCATGTCTAGTAGTGAGACCCAGTACTTC	CASMSSSETQYF
-	TRBV7-9	-	TRBJ1-2	TGTGCCAGCAGCTCCCCCAGTGGGTTCAACGGCTACACCTTC	CASSSPSGFNGYTF
-	TRBV28	-	TRBJ2-7	TGTGCCAGCAGTCTTGGACTCGGCGAGCAGTACTTC	CASSLGLGEQYF
-	TRBV19	TRBD1	TRBJ1-2	TGTGCCAGTACCCCGACAGGGCGGTTTAACTATGGCTACACCTTC	CASTPTGRFNYGYTF
-	TRBV5-6	-	TRBJ1-1	TGTGCCAGCAGCTTGGGGGGATGGGACACTGAAGCTTTCTTT	CASSLGGWDTEAFF
once	TRBV27	TRBD1	TRBJ1-4	TGTGCCACCGCGGACAGGTTTAATGAAAAACTGTTTTTT	CATADRFNEKLFF
-	TRBV2	TRBD1	TRBJ2-7	TGTGCCAGCAGTGAGACGACAGGGGGGTACGAGCAGTACTTC	CASSETTGGYEQYF
-	TRBV11-2	-	TRBJ1-5	TGTGCCAGCAGCTTATCCGGTAATCAGCCCCAGCATTTT	CASSLSGNQPQHF
-	TRBV28	-	TRBJ1-4	TGTGCCAGCAGTTTACCCTCCTTCTCCATGCGCGGCAATGAAAAACTGTTTTTT	CASSLPSFSMRGNEKLFF
-	TRBV5-4	TRBD1	TRBJ1-2	TGTGCCAGCAGTCGACAGGGCCTAGCTAACTATGGCTACACCTTC	CASSRQGLANYGYTF
-	TRBV19	-	TRBJ1-5	TGTGCCAGTAGTAGGGGGACCTTTAGGGCCTATAGCAATCAGCCCCAGCATTTT	CASSRGTFRAYSNQPQHF
-	TRBV5-1	TRBD2	TRBJ2-1	TGCGCCAGCAGCCCGACTAGCGGGGATTGGGATGAGCAGTTCTTC	CASSPTSGDWDEQFF
-	TRBV23-1	TRBD1	TRBJ1-2	TGCGCCAGCAACAAACCCGACAGGGGGCGTAACTATGGCTACACCTTC	CASNKPDRGRNYGYTF
-	TRBV11-2	TRBD2	TRBJ2-1	TGTGCCAGCAGCCTAGCGGGATCCTACAATGAGCAGTTCTTC	CASSLAGSYNEQFF
-	TRBV5-1	TRBD1	TRBJ2-7	TGCGCCAGCACGCCCCGGACAGGGGTCTACGAGCAGTACTTC	CASTPRTGVYEQYF
-	TRBV6-1	-	TRBJ1-1	TGTGCCAGCAGTGAAGCGGCAGTGTGGCACACTGAAGCTTTCTTT	CASSEAAVWHTEAFF
-	TRBV5-4	-	TRBJ2-1	TGTGCCAGCAGCTTGTCGCTAGTCCCGATCACTAACAATGAGCAGTTCTTC	CASSLSLVPITNNEQFF
-	TRBV28	-	TRBJ1-1	TGTGCCAGCAGCCCTGGACAAACGGTTGGCACTGAAGCTTTCTTT	CASSPGQTVGTEAFF
-	TRBV7-9	-	TRBJ2-3	TGTGCCAGCAGCTTCCGGGATTATCTAGATACGCAGTATTTT	CASSFRDYLDTQYF